This TCR beta chain originates from a study of blood T cell repertoires in COVID-19. Sequencing used immunoSEQ multiplex PCR; TCRdb keeps in-frame clones, though not all of them. The sample contains about 380,000 clones, 88% of which appear only once. Individuals aged roughly 18 to 100 years were recruited from about two dozen US areas. For recovered donors of Cohort 3, there were two negative PCRs, clearance, or symptom resolution. CDR1 and CDR2 from the germline V gene are SGHRS and YFSETQ. Trimming removed 3 bases from V and 5 bases from J; junction bases left unmatched: 4. This CDR3 has 15 residues.

The clonotype was recovered from a woman between 18 and 29 years old who had recovered from COVID-19. The rearrangement joins TRBV5-1 to TRBJ1-6; 8 bases are a match to TRBD1. Sample: PBMCs or T cells enriched from blood (not recorded which). CDR3 protein: CASSSGQGHNSPLHF. The CDR3 nucleotides read TGCGCCAGCAGCTCTGGACAGGGTCATAATTCACCCCTCCACTTT.